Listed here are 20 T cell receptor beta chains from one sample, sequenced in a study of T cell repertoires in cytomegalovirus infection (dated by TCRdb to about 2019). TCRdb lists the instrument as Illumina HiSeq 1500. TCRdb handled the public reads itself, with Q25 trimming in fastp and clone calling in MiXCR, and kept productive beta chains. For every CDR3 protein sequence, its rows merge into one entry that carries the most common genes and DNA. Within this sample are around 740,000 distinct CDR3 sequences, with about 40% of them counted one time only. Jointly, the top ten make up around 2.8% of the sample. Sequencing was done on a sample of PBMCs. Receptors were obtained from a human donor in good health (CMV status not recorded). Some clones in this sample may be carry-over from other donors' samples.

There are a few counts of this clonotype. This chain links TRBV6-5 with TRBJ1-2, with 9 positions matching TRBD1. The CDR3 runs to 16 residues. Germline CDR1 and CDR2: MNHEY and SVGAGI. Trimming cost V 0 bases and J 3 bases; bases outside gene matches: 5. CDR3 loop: CASSYSKTGGDYGYTF. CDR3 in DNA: TGTGCCAGCAGTTACTCGAAAACAGGGGGCGACTATGGCTACACCTTC.

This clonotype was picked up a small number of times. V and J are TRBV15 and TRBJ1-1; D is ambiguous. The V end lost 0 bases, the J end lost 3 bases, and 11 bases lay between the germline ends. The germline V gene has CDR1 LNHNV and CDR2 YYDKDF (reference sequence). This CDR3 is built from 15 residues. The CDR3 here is CATSREGSRYTEAFF. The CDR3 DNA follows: TGTGCCACCAGCAGAGAGGGGTCAAGGTACACTGAAGCTTTCTTT.

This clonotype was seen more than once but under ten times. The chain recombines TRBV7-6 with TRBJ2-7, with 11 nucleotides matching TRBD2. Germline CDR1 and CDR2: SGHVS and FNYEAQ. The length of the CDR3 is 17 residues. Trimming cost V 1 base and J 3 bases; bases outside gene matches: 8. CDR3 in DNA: TGTGCCAGCAGCTTAGGAGTCTCTAGCGGGGGGAACTACGAGCAGTACTTC. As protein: CASSLGVSSGGNYEQYF.

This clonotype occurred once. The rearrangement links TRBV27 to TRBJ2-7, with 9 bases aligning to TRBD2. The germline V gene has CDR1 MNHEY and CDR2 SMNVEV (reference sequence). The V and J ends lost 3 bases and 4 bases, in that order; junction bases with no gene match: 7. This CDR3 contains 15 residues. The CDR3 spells CASSFVTSGIYEQYF. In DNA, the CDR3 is TGTGCCAGCAGTTTTGTGACTAGCGGCATTTACGAGCAGTACTTC.

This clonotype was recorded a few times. The DNA for the CDR3 is TGTGCCAGCAGCTCTCTAGCGGGCCTAGCACAAGAGACCCAGTACTTC. Its protein product is CASSSLAGLAQETQYF. V usage is TRBV7-9 and J usage is TRBJ2-5; the match to TRBD2 covers 8 bases. In germline, CDR1 is SEHNR, CDR2 FQNEAQ (reference sequence). CDR3 length equals 16 residues. V gave up 4 bases and J gave up 2 bases; unmatched junction bases: 9.

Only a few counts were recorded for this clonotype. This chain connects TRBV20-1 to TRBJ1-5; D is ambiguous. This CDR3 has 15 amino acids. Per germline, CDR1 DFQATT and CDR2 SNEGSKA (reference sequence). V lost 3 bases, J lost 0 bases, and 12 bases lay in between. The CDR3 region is CSASPGLYSNQPQHF. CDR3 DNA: TGCAGTGCTAGTCCCGGGCTCTATAGCAATCAGCCCCAGCATTTT.

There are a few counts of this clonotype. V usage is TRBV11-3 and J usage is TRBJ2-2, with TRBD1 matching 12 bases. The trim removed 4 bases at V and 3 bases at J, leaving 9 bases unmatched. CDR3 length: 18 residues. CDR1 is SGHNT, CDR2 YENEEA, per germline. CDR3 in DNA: TGTGCCAGCAGCTCCCTCGGGACAGGGGGCGCACACACCGGGGAGCTGTTTTTT. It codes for CASSSLGTGGAHTGELFF.

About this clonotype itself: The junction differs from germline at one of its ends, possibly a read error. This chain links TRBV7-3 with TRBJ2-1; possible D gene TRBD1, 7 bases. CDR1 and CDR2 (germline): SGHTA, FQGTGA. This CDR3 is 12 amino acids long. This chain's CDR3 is CDSSPGGNEQFF. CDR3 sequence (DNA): TGTGACAGCAGCCCAGGGGGGAATGAGCAGTTCTTC.

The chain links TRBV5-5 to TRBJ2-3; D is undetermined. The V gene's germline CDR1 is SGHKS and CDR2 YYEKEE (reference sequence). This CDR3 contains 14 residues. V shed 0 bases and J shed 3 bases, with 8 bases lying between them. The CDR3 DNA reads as TGTGCCAGCAGCTTGGTTTCAGTTACAGATACGCAGTATTTT. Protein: CASSLVSVTDTQYF.

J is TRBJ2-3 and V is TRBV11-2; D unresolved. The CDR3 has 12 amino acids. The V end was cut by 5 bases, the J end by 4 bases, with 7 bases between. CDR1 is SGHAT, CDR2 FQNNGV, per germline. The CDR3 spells CASSPVSDTQYF. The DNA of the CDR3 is TGTGCCAGCAGCCCTGTATCAGATACGCAGTATTTT.

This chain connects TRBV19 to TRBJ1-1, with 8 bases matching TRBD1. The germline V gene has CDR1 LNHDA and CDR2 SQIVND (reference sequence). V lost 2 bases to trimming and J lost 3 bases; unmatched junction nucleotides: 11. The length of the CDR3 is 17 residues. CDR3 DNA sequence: TGTGCCAGTAGTATAAGGGGGACGACAGGGGACTACACTGAAGCTTTCTTT. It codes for CASSIRGTTGDYTEAFF. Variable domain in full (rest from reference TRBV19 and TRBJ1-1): DGGITQSPKYLFRKEGQNVTLSCEQNLNHDAMYWYRQDPGQGLRLIYYSQIVNDFQKGDIAEGYSVSREKKESFPLTVTSAQKNPTAFYLCASSIRGTTGDYTEAFFGQGTRLTVV.

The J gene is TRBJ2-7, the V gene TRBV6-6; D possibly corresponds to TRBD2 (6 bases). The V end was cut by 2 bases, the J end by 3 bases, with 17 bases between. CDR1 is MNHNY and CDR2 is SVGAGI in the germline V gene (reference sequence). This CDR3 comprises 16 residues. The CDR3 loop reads CASSYPPLAGSYEQYF. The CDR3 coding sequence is TGTGCCAGCAGTTACCCACCCCTCGCGGGGAGCTACGAGCAGTACTTC.

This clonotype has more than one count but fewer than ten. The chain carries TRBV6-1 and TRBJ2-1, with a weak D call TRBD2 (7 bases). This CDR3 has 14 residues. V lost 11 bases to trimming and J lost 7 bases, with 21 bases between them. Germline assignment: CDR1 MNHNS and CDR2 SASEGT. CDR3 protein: CASLGRGARNEQFF. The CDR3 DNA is TGTGCCTCCCTAGGCCGGGGGGCCCGGAATGAGCAGTTCTTC.

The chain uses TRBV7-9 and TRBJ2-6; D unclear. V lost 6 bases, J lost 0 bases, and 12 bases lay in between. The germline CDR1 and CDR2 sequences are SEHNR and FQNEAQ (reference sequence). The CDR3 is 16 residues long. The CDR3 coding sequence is TGTGCCAGCAGTCAAGAGCTCCCCTCTGGGGCCAACGTCCTGACTTTC. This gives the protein CASSQELPSGANVLTF.

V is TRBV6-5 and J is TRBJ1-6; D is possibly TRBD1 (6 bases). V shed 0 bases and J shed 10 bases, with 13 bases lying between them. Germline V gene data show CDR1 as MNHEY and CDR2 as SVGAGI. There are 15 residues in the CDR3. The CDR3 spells CASSYSQGLGSPLHF. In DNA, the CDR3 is TGTGCCAGCAGTTACTCACAGGGATTGGGATCACCCCTCCACTTT.

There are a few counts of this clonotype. The CDR3 DNA is TGTGCCACCAGTGGTTACCCCGCTAGCGGGAGGGCCGGGTTGGATGAGCAGTTCTTC. This codes for CATSGYPASGRAGLDEQFF. The chain carries TRBV24-1 and TRBJ2-1, with 12 bases that match TRBD2. The ends lost 5 bases at V and 8 bases at J; junction bases unmatched: 18. CDR1 is KGHDR and CDR2 is SFDVKD in the germline V gene. CDR3 length: 19 residues.

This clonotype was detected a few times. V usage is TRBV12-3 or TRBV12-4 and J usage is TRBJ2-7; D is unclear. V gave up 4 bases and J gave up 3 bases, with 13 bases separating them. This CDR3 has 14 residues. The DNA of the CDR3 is TGTGCCAGCAGTTCCATTAGGAGCTTCTACGAGCAGTACTTC. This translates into CASSSIRSFYEQYF.

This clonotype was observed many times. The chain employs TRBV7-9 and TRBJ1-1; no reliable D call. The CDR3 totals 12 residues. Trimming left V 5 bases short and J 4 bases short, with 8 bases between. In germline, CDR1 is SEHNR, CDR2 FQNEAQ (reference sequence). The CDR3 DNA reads TGTGCCAGCAGCATGGATATCACTGAAGCTTTCTTT. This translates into CASSMDITEAFF.

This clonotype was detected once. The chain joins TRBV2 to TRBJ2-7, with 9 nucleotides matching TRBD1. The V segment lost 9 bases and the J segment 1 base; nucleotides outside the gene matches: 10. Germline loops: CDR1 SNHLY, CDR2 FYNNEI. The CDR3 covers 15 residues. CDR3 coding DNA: TGTGCCAGGGCCCTTAGACAGGGGGTTTCCTACGAGCAGTACTTC. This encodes CARALRQGVSYEQYF. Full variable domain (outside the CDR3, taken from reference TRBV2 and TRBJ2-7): EPEVTQTPSHQVTQMGQEVILRCVPISNHLYFYWYRQILGQKVEFLVSFYNNEISEKSEIFDDQFSVERPDGSNFTLKIRSTKLEDSAMYFCARALRQGVSYEQYFGPGTRLTVT.

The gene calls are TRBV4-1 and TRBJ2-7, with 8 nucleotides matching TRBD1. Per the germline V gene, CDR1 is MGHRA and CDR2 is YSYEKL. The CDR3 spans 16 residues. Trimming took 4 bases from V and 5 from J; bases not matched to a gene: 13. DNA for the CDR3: TGCGCCAGCAGCCTAGGTTCGGGACAGGCTCCCGACGAGCAGTACTTC. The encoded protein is CASSLGSGQAPDEQYF.